This TCR beta chain originates from a study of cytomegalovirus exposure and HLA in healthy donors. Study-level background: A prior analysis found about 110 million unique TCR beta sequences from approximately 190 million T cells. Regarding the study as a whole: A later analysis showed HLA-associated TCR beta chains outstripping equally common others in clonal expansion.

About this clone: Its antigen remains unidentified.

PCR used 60 Vbeta primers and 13 Jbeta primers. Libraries were prepared by immunoSEQ multiplex PCR; TCRdb keeps only in-frame clonotypes and omits some of them. The data contain fewer than 140,000 clones, about two thirds of them singletons. CDR3 size: 16 residues. The germline V gene encodes CDR1 LNHNV and CDR2 YYDKDF (reference sequence). The germline V and J ends were trimmed by 0 bases and 0 bases, with 10 bases remaining between them. The chain has TRBV15 and TRBJ2-3, with a tentative D call TRBD2 (6 bases). The TCR was taken from a female donor in good health and CMV-seronegative. Input material: PBMCs. CDR3 amino acids: CATSRDIGLSTDTQYF. The CDR3 DNA reads as TGTGCCACCAGCAGAGATATCGGACTAAGCACAGATACGCAGTATTTT. The full variable domain, in which reference TRBV15 and TRBJ2-3 provide the parts outside the CDR3, is DAMVIQNPRYQVTQFGKPVTLSCSQTLNHNVMYWYQQKSSQAPKLLFHYYDKDFNNEADTPDNFQSRRPNTSFCFLDIRSPGLGDTAMYLCATSRDIGLSTDTQYFGPGTRLTVL.